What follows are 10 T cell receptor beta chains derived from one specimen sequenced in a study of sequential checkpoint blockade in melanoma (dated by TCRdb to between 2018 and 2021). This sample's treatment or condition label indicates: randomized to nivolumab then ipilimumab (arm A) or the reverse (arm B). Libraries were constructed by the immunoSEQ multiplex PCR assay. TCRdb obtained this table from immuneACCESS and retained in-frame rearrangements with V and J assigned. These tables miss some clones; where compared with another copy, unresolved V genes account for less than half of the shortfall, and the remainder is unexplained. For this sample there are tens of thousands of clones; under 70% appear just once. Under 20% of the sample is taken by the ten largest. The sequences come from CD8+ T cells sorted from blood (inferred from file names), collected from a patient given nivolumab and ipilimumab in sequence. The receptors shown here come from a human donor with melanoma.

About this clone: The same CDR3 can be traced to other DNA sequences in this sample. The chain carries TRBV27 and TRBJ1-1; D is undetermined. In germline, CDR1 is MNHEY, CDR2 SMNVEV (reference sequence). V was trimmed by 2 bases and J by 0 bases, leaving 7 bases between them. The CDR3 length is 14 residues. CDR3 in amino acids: CASSLRGMNTEAFF. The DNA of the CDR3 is TGTGCCAGCAGTTTACGGGGAATGAACACTGAAGCTTTCTTT.

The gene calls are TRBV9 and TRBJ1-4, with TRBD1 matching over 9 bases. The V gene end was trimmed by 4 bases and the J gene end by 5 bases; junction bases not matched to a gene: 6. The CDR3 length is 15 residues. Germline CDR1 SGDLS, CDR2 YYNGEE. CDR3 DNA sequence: TGTGCCAGCAGCTCCGGACAGGGGACGAATGAAAAACTGTTTTTT. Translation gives CASSSGQGTNEKLFF.

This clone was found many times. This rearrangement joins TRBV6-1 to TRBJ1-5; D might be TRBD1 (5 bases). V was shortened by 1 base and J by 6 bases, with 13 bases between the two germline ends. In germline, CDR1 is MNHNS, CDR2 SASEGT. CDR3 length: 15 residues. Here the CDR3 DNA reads TGTGCCAGCAGTGAAGGGGCAGGGTTGAGTCAGCCCCAGCATTTT. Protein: CASSEGAGLSQPQHF.

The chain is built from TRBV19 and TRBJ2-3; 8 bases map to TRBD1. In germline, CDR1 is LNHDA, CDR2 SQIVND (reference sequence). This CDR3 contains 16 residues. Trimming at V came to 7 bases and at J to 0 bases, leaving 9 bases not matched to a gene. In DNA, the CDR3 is TGTGCCAGTAAGGGACAGGAATCTTCTAGCACAGATACGCAGTATTTT. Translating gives CASKGQESSSTDTQYF.

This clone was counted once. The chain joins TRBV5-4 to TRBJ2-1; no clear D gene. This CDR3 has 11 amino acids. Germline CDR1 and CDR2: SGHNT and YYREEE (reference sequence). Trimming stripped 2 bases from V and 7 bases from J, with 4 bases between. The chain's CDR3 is CASSFKNEQFF. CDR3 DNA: TGTGCCAGCAGCTTCAAAAATGAGCAGTTCTTC.

CDR3 bases: TGTGCCAGCAGCCCTGGGGGACAGGGGAGGTGGGAGACCCAGTACTTC. Amino acid sequence: CASSPGGQGRWETQYF. The chain combines TRBV7-2 with TRBJ2-5, with 10 positions matching TRBD1. CDR3 length: 16 amino acids. CDR1 and CDR2 (germline): SGHTA, FQGNSA. V lost 5 bases and J lost 5; bases outside the gene matches: 11.

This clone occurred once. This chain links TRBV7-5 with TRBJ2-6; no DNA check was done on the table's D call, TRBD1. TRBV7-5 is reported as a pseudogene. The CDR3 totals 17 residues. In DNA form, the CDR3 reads TGTGCCAGAAGCCCCAGTACAGGGGCCTCTGGGGCCAACGTCCTGACTTTC. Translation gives CARSPSTGASGANVLTF.

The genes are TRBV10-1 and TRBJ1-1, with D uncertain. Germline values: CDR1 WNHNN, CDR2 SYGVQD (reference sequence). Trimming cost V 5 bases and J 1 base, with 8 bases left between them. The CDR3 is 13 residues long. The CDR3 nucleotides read TGCGCCAGCAGTCCCACACAGAACACTGAAGCTTTCTTT. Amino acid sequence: CASSPTQNTEAFF.

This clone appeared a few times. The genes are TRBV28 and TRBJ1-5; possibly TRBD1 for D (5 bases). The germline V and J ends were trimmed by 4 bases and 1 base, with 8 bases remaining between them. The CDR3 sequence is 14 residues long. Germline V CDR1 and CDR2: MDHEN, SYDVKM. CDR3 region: CASSSQGSNQPQHF. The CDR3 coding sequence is TGTGCCAGCAGTTCGCAGGGCAGCAATCAGCCCCAGCATTTT.

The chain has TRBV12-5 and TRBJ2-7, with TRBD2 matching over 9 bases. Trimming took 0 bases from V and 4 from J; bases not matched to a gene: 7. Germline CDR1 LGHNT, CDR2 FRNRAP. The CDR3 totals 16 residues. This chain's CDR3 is CASGLVLDSGGYEQYF. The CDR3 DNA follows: TGTGCTAGTGGTTTGGTACTGGATAGCGGGGGTTACGAGCAGTACTTC. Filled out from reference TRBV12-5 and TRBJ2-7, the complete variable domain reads DARVTQTPRHKVTEMGQEVTMRCQPILGHNTVFWYRQTMMQGLELLAYFRNRAPLDDSGMPKDRFSAEMPDATLATLKIQPSEPRDSAVYFCASGLVLDSGGYEQYFGPGTRLTVT.